This T cell receptor (beta chain) is from a study of blood T cell repertoires in COVID-19. Study details: In each case, the material was cDNA or gDNA derived from T cells, B-cell-depleted T cells, or PBMCs.

The CDR3 runs to 16 residues. The V gene's germline CDR1 is LNHDA and CDR2 SQIVND (reference sequence). The V gene end was trimmed by 7 bases and the J gene end by 5 bases; junction bases not matched to a gene: 13. In the original workflow: Researchers report that nucleated cell counts were estimated from reference gene primer amplification. The table came from immunoSEQ multiplex PCR; TCRdb's copy has only in-frame clones and leaves some out. That table furnishes V, J and clone size, whereas the DNA furnished D and trimming. Seen here are 30,000 to 50,000 clones, 75% to 85% observed once, and the top ten hold around 25%.

The sequenced material came from peripheral blood. The rearrangement uses TRBV19 and TRBJ2-2; TRBD1 matches 7 bases. This sequence originates from a man aged 65-85 years with acute or convalescent COVID-19. The CDR3 sequence is CASTSPLDRSTGELFF. The CDR3 coding sequence is TGTGCCAGTACTTCGCCCCTGGACAGGTCTACCGGGGAGCTGTTTTTT.